Each of the 21 T cell receptor beta chains below was sequenced from the same sample in a study of blood T cell repertoires in COVID-19 (dated by TCRdb to the early 2020s). Library generation was performed with the immunoSEQ multiplex PCR assay. As stored in TCRdb, this immuneACCESS dataset retains in-frame rearrangements with V and J assigned. A fraction of the clones does not appear; measured against another copy, unresolved V genes explain less than half of the discrepancy, and the remainder lacks a known reason. The sample includes around 300,000 clones, with about 89% observed a single time. 2% to 2.5% of the sample lies in the top ten. The material sequenced was peripheral blood. These receptors all stem from a man aged 50 to 59 with acute or convalescent COVID-19.

The chain combines TRBV18 with TRBJ1-6; no firm D call. This CDR3 region has 15 residues. The germline CDR1 and CDR2 sequences are KGHSH and LQKENI. Trimming pared 3 bases from V and 8 bases from J, leaving 14 bases between. In DNA form, the CDR3 reads TGTGCCAGCTCACCGACGGCGGCCGGGGATTCACCCCTCCACTTT. Amino acids: CASSPTAAGDSPLHF. Supplemented by reference TRBV18 and TRBJ1-6, the full variable domain reads NAGVMQNPRHLVRRRGQEARLRCSPMKGHSHVYWYRQLPEEGLKFMVYLQKENIIDESGMPKERFSAEFPKEGPSILRIQQVVRGDSAAYFCASSPTAAGDSPLHFGNGTRLTVT.

V gene TRBV4-1 combines with J gene TRBJ1-1; D gene uncertain. Trimming removed 0 bases from V and 2 bases from J, with 13 bases in between. The CDR3 is made up of 16 amino acids. CDR1 is MGHRA and CDR2 is YSYEKL in the germline V gene. CDR3 nucleotide sequence: TGCGCCAGCAGCCAAGATGCGAGTCTAGGAAACACTGAAGCTTTCTTT. Protein sequence: CASSQDASLGNTEAFF.

The rearrangement uses TRBV3-1 (or the pseudogene TRBV3-2) and TRBJ1-1; perhaps TRBD1 as D (6 bases). Trimming took 8 bases from V and 10 from J, leaving 17 bases between them. CDR3 length equals 12 residues. Germline-derived CDR1 and CDR2 are LGHDT and YNNKEL (reference sequence). This CDR3 is CASALRGGRAFF. The CDR3 DNA reads as TGTGCCAGCGCACTCCGGGGGGGGCGAGCTTTCTTT.

The chain joins TRBV6-5 to TRBJ2-3; possible D gene TRBD2, 6 bases. CDR3 length: 12 residues. Germline V CDR1 and CDR2: MNHEY, SVGAGI. V lost 5 bases and J lost 6, with 9 bases in between. The CDR3 DNA reads TGTGCCAGCAGTACTCGGGGGGATACGCAGTATTTT. Encoded protein: CASSTRGDTQYF.

This chain connects TRBV6-5 to TRBJ2-5; the D gene is possibly TRBD1 (5 bases). The CDR3 is made up of 13 amino acids. Trimming removed 6 bases from V and 2 bases from J, with 10 bases in between. Germline CDR1 and CDR2: MNHEY and SVGAGI. The CDR3 nucleotides read TGTGCCAGCAGGCCGACAGTACAAGAGACCCAGTACTTC. Protein: CASRPTVQETQYF.

CDR3 bases: TGTGCCAGCAGCCTCCTCTCCTATGGCTACACCTTC. Encoded protein: CASSLLSYGYTF. The rearrangement joins TRBV3-1 (or the pseudogene TRBV3-2) to TRBJ1-2; unclear D gene. This CDR3 comprises 12 residues. V lost 4 bases to trimming and J lost 4 bases, with 7 bases between them. CDR1 and CDR2 (germline): LGHDT, YNNKEL (reference sequence).

The chain carries TRBV12-5 and TRBJ1-2, with D perhaps TRBD1 (6 bases). CDR3 length: 13 residues. V lost 5 bases to trimming and J lost 2 bases, with 9 bases between them. CDR1 is LGHNT and CDR2 is FRNRAP in the germline V gene. The CDR3 DNA follows: TGTGCTAGTGGTCAGGGGCGAAACTATGGCTACACCTTC. Its protein is CASGQGRNYGYTF.

The CDR3 here is CASSLDWERGPRYEQYF. As DNA, the CDR3 is TGTGCCAGCAGCTTAGACTGGGAGCGGGGGCCCCGCTACGAGCAGTACTTC. The V and J genes are TRBV7-8 and TRBJ2-7; 8 nucleotides align to TRBD2. Germline V gene data show CDR1 as SGHVS and CDR2 as FQNEAQ. V lost 1 base, J lost 3 bases, and 11 bases stayed unmatched. The length of the CDR3 is 17 residues. The variable domain in full, completed from reference TRBV7-8 and TRBJ2-7, reads GAGVSQSPRYKVAKRGQDVALRCDPISGHVSLFWYQQALGQGPEFLTYFQNEAQLDKSGLPSDRFFAERPEGSVSTLKIQRTQQEDSAVYLCASSLDWERGPRYEQYFGPGTRLTVT.

The sample holds one count of this clone. The genes are TRBV5-6 and TRBJ1-4, with D hard to call. This CDR3 region has 15 residues. Trimming cost V 1 base and J 0 bases, with 7 bases left between them. Germline CDR1 reads SGHDT; CDR2 reads YYEEEE. The DNA for the CDR3 is TGTGCCAGCAGCTTGCAGGAAGCAACTAATGAAAAACTGTTTTTT. It is translated as CASSLQEATNEKLFF. Full variable domain (remainder filled in from reference TRBV5-6 and TRBJ1-4): DAGVTQSPTHLIKTRGQQVTLRCSPKSGHDTVSWYQQALGQGPQFIFQYYEEEERQRGNFPDRFSGHQFPNYSSELNVNALLLGDSALYLCASSLQEATNEKLFFGSGTQLSVL.

This chain connects TRBV9 to TRBJ2-7, with a possible D match to TRBD1 (6 bases). This CDR3 region has 14 residues. With 2 bases removed from V and 0 bases from J, the gap between germline ends came to 9 bases. Germline loops: CDR1 SGDLS, CDR2 YYNGEE. In DNA, the CDR3 is TGTGCCAGCAGCGTCGGACAGCTCTCCTACGAGCAGTACTTC. This encodes CASSVGQLSYEQYF.

This chain uses TRBV9 with TRBJ2-1; D may be TRBD2 (6 bases). V gave up 4 bases and J gave up 4 bases, with 18 bases separating them. From germline, CDR1 is SGDLS and CDR2 YYNGEE. The CDR3 has 16 amino acids. The chain's CDR3 is CASSPLMGGSYNEQFF. The CDR3 nucleotides are TGTGCCAGCAGCCCACTAATGGGGGGTAGTTACAATGAGCAGTTCTTC.

This rearrangement joins TRBV7-9 to TRBJ1-2; D gene ambiguous. Germline-derived CDR1 and CDR2 are SEHNR and FQNEAQ (reference sequence). The CDR3 consists of 19 residues. The V gene lost 4 bases and the J gene lost 4 bases, with 28 bases spanning the gap. The CDR3 protein is CASSSNPGRQAQSGYGYTF. Written as DNA, the CDR3 is TGTGCCAGCAGCTCCAATCCCGGGAGGCAGGCTCAATCGGGCTATGGCTACACCTTC.

The V gene is TRBV19, the J gene TRBJ1-5; D might be TRBD1 (5 bases). This CDR3 is built from 16 residues. V was pared by 4 bases and J by 2 bases, with 15 bases between. CDR1 and CDR2 from the germline V gene are LNHDA and SQIVND (reference sequence). As DNA, the CDR3 is TGTGCCAGTAGTAGCGGGGGACCCGGAGGCAATCAGCCCCAGCATTTT. This encodes CASSSGGPGGNQPQHF. Looking up the rest from reference TRBV19 and TRBJ1-5 gives the full variable domain: DGGITQSPKYLFRKEGQNVTLSCEQNLNHDAMYWYRQDPGQGLRLIYYSQIVNDFQKGDIAEGYSVSREKKESFPLTVTSAQKNPTAFYLCASSSGGPGGNQPQHFGDGTRLSIL.

The V gene is TRBV29-1, the J gene TRBJ1-1; perhaps TRBD1 as D (5 bases). The CDR3 runs to 10 residues. CDR1 is SQVTM and CDR2 is ANQGSEA in the germline V gene. Trimming removed 7 bases at V and 10 bases at J, with 13 bases between. This CDR3 reads CSAAGRGAFF. The CDR3 region has the DNA TGCAGCGCCGCGGGGAGGGGAGCTTTCTTT.

This clone was recorded many times. This chain uses TRBV27 with TRBJ2-5; D is unclear. Trimming removed 4 bases from V and 0 bases from J, with 9 bases in between. This CDR3 comprises 14 residues. Germline V gene sequence: CDR1 MNHEY, CDR2 SMNVEV (reference sequence). Here the CDR3 DNA reads TGTGCCAGCAGTTCCCGAAGCTACCAAGAGACCCAGTACTTC. Translated, it gives CASSSRSYQETQYF.

This chain uses TRBV27 with TRBJ1-2; TRBD1 is a possible D gene (5 bases). This CDR3 has 13 amino acids. Germline CDR1 and CDR2: MNHEY and SMNVEV (reference sequence). The V end was cut by 8 bases, the J end by 0 bases, with 10 bases between. CDR3 loop: CASGGNANYGYTF. The CDR3 nucleotides read TGTGCCAGCGGGGGGAATGCTAACTATGGCTACACCTTC.

Note on this clone: The same CDR3 also results from other DNA sequences found in this sample. The chain has TRBV5-1 and TRBJ2-5, with TRBD1 identical over 7 bases. This CDR3 is 14 amino acids long. J was trimmed by 5 bases and V by 0 bases; bases with no gene match: 4. CDR1 is SGHRS and CDR2 is YFSETQ in the germline V gene. CDR3 region: CASSLGQGSETQYF. The CDR3 DNA follows: TGCGCCAGCAGCTTGGGACAGGGAAGCGAGACCCAGTACTTC.

The chain recombines TRBV3-1 (or the pseudogene TRBV3-2) with TRBJ2-5; D might be TRBD2 (5 bases). The CDR3 length is 14 residues. Germline lookup yields CDR1 LGHDT and CDR2 YNNKEL (reference sequence). Trimming shortened V by 3 bases and J by 3 bases, and 11 bases separated the two germline ends. Here the CDR3 DNA reads TGTGCCAGCAGCCAGAGAGGGCCCAAAGAGACCCAGTACTTC. Amino acid sequence: CASSQRGPKETQYF.

This chain links TRBV3-1 (or the pseudogene TRBV3-2) with TRBJ1-1; maybe TRBD1 (5 bases). V lost 5 bases and J 5 bases, leaving 12 bases between the germline ends. The CDR3 runs 13 residues. Looked up from germline, CDR1 is LGHDT and CDR2 is YNNKEL (reference sequence). The CDR3 DNA sequence: TGTGCCAGCAGCACCGATAAGGGGACTGAAGCTTTCTTT. This codes for CASSTDKGTEAFF.

This clone came up a few times. The chain is built from TRBV12-3 or TRBV12-4 and TRBJ1-5, with 9 bases identical to TRBD1. The CDR3 sequence is 13 residues long. After removal of 8 bases from V and 7 bases from J, the junction contained 6 bases not matched to a gene. The CDR3 here is CASLQGAGQPQHF. The CDR3 nucleotides are TGTGCCAGCCTACAGGGGGCTGGACAGCCCCAGCATTTT.

This clone was observed once. V is TRBV30 and J is TRBJ1-6; the D gene is possibly TRBD1 (6 bases). Germline lookup yields CDR1 GTSNPN and CDR2 SVGIG (reference sequence). The CDR3 sequence is 14 residues long. The V gene lost 3 bases and the J gene lost 9 bases, with 15 bases spanning the gap. CDR3 coding DNA: TGTGCCTGGAGCCGTGGGGGGGCCATTTCACCCCTCCACTTT. It encodes CAWSRGGAISPLHF.